This T cell receptor beta chain came from a study of Graves' ophthalmopathy and Graves' hyperthyroidism. Looked up from germline, CDR1 is DFQATT and CDR2 is SNEGSKA (reference sequence). CDR3 size: 16 residues. The V segment lost 3 bases and the J segment 8 bases; nucleotides outside the gene matches: 9. This clonotype rates as medium-sized (0.01 to 0.1%). Amplification from RNA transcripts yielded the TCR beta CDR3 regions. First-round RT-PCR with HTBI primers preceded a second-round multiplex PCR. Via MiXCR, TCRdb re-called the multiplex PCR reads, giving one row per CDR3 protein. The sample lists about 14,000 distinct CDR3 sequences; 50% were seen once. PBMCs were density-gradient isolated from roughly 10 ml fresh blood.

V usage is TRBV20-1 and J usage is TRBJ2-1, with 14 bases that match TRBD2. The receptor was isolated from a woman aged 25 to 39 with Graves' ophthalmopathy. Sequencing input: peripheral blood. CDR3 nucleotide sequence: TGCAGTGCTAGGGAACCGACTAGCGGGAGGGCCCATGAGCAGTTCTTC. Translation: CSAREPTSGRAHEQFF.